Below are 10 T cell receptor beta chains sequenced from a single sample in a study of CD8 T cells in ankylosing spondylitis. Each CDR3 protein gets one entry after TCRdb re-called the 5' RACE reads with MiXCR. The repertoire holds 200,000 or so distinct CDR3 sequences, roughly 25% seen once, with approximately 6.6% in the top ten. Specimen: blood, either unsorted or a sorted T cell fraction (not recorded which). These receptors came from a male donor with ankylosing spondylitis or in good health (not recorded which).

This chain joins TRBV11-3 and TRBJ2-3; D unresolved. Germline V lookup: CDR1 SGHNT, CDR2 YENEEA. The CDR3 covers 21 residues. Trimming pared 5 bases from V and 0 bases from J, leaving 30 bases between. CDR3 sequence (DNA): TGTGCCAGCAGCCCCCTAAAGGACCGCGCCGGAAACTCTTCTAGCACAGATACGCAGTATTTT. Its translation is CASSPLKDRAGNSSSTDTQYF.

In this sample, this clonotype turned up many times. This chain connects TRBV5-6 to TRBJ2-7; no definite D call. V lost 3 bases and J lost 0, with 7 bases in between. Germline CDR1 reads SGHDT; CDR2 reads YYEEEE. The CDR3 covers 13 residues. CDR3 DNA: TGTGCCAGCAGCTGGAAAAGCTCCTACGAGCAGTACTTC. Protein: CASSWKSSYEQYF.

This clonotype was observed at least ten times. The chain links TRBV7-2 to TRBJ2-3; possibly TRBD2 for D (5 bases). CDR1 is SGHTA, CDR2 FQGNSA, per germline. V lost 1 base, J lost 6 bases, and 20 bases lay in between. This CDR3 region has 17 residues. Here the CDR3 DNA reads TGTGCCAGCAGCTTAGGTTTTTGGACCGTGGGAGCTGATACGCAGTATTTT. Translation gives CASSLGFWTVGADTQYF.

This chain joins TRBV29-1 and TRBJ2-7; TRBD2 might be the D (5 bases). The V gene's germline CDR1 is SQVTM and CDR2 ANQGSEA. The CDR3 length is 10 residues. Trimming removed 5 bases from V and 6 bases from J, with 8 bases in between. CDR3 bases: TGCAGCGTTCGGGAAGGCGAGCAGTACTTC. It is translated as CSVREGEQYF.

The gene calls are TRBV3-2 and TRBJ1-6; TRBD1 is the table's D call, not checked against the DNA. TRBV3-2 is shown as a pseudogene. The CDR3 sequence is 14 residues long. The CDR3 nucleotides are TGTGCCAGCAGCCAAGTACAGGGGCGTTCACCCCTCCACTTT. It is translated as CASSQVQGRSPLHF.

This clonotype was seen repeatedly, ten times or more. CDR3 nucleotides: TGTGCCAGCAGTTTCACAGGTGGGGACATTCAGTACTTC. Translation: CASSFTGGDIQYF. V is TRBV12-3 or TRBV12-4 and J is TRBJ2-4; maybe TRBD1 (5 bases). This CDR3 is 13 amino acids long. Trimming took 3 bases from V and 8 from J, leaving 11 bases between them.

This clonotype was picked up many times. The rearrangement joins TRBV20-1 to TRBJ2-7; 8 bases are shared with TRBD1. The CDR3 contains 13 residues. V lost 3 bases to trimming and J lost 5 bases; unmatched junction nucleotides: 6. Germline CDR1 is DFQATT and CDR2 is SNEGSKA (reference sequence). Written as DNA, the CDR3 is TGCAGTGCTAGCAGGACAGGGAAGGACGAGCAGTACTTC. Translating gives CSASRTGKDEQYF.

V is TRBV6-5 and J is TRBJ2-5, with D tentatively TRBD1 (6 bases). With 5 bases removed from V and 5 bases from J, the gap between germline ends came to 12 bases. This CDR3 region has 13 residues. Germline values: CDR1 MNHEY, CDR2 SVGAGI. The CDR3, as DNA: TGTGCCAGCAGTCACAGGGAAGGGGAGACCCAGTACTTC. It is translated as CASSHREGETQYF.

This chain links TRBV25-1 with TRBJ2-5; TRBD1 might be the D (5 bases). Trimming cost V 5 bases and J 7 bases, with 5 bases left between them. CDR1 is MGHDK and CDR2 is SYGVNS in the germline V gene. The CDR3 is 10 amino acids. The CDR3 coding sequence is TGTGCCAGCAGTAGGGGGACCCAGTACTTC. As protein: CASSRGTQYF.

This clonotype was seen many times. At one end, the junction sequence differs from germline, possibly due to a read error. The CDR3 region has the DNA TGTGCTAGCAGCCCCCGAGGGGATTTCCAAGAGACCCAGTACTTC. It specifies CASSPRGDFQETQYF. The chain is built from TRBV7-7 and TRBJ2-5; the D call may be TRBD1 or TRBD2 (5 bases each). Germline assignment: CDR1 SSHAT and CDR2 FNYEAQ (reference sequence). The CDR3 spans 15 residues.